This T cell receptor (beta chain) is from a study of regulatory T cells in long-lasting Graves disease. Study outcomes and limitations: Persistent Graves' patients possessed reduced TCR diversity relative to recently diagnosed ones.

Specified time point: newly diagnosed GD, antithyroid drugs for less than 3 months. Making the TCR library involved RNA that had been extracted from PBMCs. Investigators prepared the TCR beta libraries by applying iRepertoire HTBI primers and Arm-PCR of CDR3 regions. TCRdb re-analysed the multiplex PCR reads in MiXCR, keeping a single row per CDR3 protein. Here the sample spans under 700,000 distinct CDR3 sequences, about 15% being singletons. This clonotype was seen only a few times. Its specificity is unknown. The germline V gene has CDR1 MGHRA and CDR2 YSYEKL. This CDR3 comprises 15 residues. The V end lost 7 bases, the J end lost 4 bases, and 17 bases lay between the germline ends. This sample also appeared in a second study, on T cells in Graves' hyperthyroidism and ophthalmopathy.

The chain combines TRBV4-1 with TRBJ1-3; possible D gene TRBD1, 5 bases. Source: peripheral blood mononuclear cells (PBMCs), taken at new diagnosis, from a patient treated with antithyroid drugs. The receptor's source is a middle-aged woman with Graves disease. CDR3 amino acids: CASTRTGTGGNTIYF. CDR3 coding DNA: TGCGCCAGCACCCGAACCGGGACTGGCGGAAACACCATATATTTT.